This TCR beta chain was observed in a study of shared clonotypes between healthy human individuals. The V segment lost 4 bases and the J segment 7 bases; nucleotides outside the gene matches: 10. The CDR3 covers 14 residues. From germline, CDR1 is MNHNS and CDR2 SASEGT. The study ran the assay at deep level. Libraries were prepared by immunoSEQ multiplex PCR; TCRdb keeps only in-frame clonotypes and omits some of them. The sample contains 2.3 million or so clones, approximately 95% of which appear only once. What was sequenced was naive CD4+ T cells from PBMCs. Specified subset: CD45RA+ positively selected. The TCR was taken from a man between 18 and 35 years old in good health. Some clones in this sample may be carry-over from other donors' samples. The chain combines TRBV6-1 with TRBJ2-7; 7 positions match TRBD2. CDR3 loop: CASSVSGSTREQYF. The CDR3 DNA reads TGTGCCAGCAGTGTTAGCGGGTCCACCAGGGAGCAGTACTTC.